The text below deals with one T cell receptor (beta chain). The antigen remains undetermined. The entry originates in a study of cytomegalovirus exposure and HLA in healthy donors. Study observations and caveats: What TCR beta sequences reportedly achieved was accurate prediction of HLA-A and HLA-B alleles in most subjects. Some public TCRs appeared in many individuals, while most sequences were rare.

Germline lookup yields CDR1 MNHEY and CDR2 SVGAGI. Trimming took off 10 bases at V and 3 bases at J, with 13 bases between the two ends. This CDR3 contains 13 residues. Vbeta (60) and Jbeta (13) primers were used in the PCR. Here immunoSEQ multiplex PCR was the method, and the copy in TCRdb shows in-frame clones only, minus some. The sample lists roughly 100,000 clones, 76% occurring once. The TCR sequence derives from a man younger than 45 in good health and CMV-seropositive. Sequencing was done on a sample of PBMCs. The chain couples TRBV6-5 to TRBJ2-1, with D unclear. As DNA, the CDR3 is TGTGCCACCACAGAGATAGGCTACAATGAGCAGTTCTTC. It specifies CATTEIGYNEQFF.